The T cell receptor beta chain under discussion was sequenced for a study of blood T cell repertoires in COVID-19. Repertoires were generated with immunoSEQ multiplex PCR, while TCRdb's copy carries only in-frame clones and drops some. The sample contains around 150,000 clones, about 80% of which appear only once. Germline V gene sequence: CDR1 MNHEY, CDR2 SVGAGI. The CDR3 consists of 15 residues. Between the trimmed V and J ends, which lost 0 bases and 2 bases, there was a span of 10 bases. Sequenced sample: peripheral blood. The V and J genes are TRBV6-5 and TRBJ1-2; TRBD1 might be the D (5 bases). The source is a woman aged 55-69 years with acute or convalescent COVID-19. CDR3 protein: CASSYSPRVNYGYTF. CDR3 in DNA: TGTGCCAGCAGTTACTCGCCCAGGGTGAACTATGGCTACACCTTC.